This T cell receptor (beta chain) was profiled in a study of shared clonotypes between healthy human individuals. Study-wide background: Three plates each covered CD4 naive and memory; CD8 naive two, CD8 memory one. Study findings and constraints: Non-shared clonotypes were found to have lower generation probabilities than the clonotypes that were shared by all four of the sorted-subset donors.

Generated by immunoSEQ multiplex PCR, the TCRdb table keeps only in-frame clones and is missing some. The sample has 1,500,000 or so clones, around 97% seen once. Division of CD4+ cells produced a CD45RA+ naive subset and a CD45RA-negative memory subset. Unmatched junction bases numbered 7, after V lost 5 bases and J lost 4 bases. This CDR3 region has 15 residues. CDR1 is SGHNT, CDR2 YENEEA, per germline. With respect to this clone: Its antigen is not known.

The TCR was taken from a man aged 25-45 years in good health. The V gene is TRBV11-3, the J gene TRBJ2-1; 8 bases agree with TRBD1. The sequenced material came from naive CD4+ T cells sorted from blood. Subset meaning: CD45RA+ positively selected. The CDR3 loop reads CASSLGQGQYNEQFF. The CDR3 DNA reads TGTGCCAGCAGCCTCGGACAGGGACAGTACAATGAGCAGTTCTTC.